This entry features one T cell receptor (beta chain) sequence. Its matching antigen is unknown. Naive CD8 cells were CD45RO-negative, positively selected for CCR7, excluding terminally differentiated effector memory CD45RA+ cells. Donors had no recently reported acute infections or vaccinations and were HIV-negative. V was trimmed by 10 bases and J by 0 bases, leaving 9 bases between them. In germline, CDR1 is SNHLY, CDR2 FYNNEI. The CDR3 has 12 residues. This specimen belongs to a study of shared clonotypes between healthy human individuals. Overall study results and limits: Larger richness was generally estimated for naive than memory subsets.

Some clones are missing from TCRdb's copy, which holds only in-frame ones; the method was immunoSEQ multiplex PCR. Of roughly 1,800,000 clones listed, approximately 95% were seen once; the top ten hold more than 0.9%. This chain joins TRBV2 and TRBJ1-1; tentative D call: TRBD1 (5 bases). Sequenced sample: naive CD8+ T cells sorted from blood. This receptor was taken from a man aged 18 to 29 in good health. The CDR3 DNA is TGTGCCATCGGACATCTGAACACTGAAGCTTTCTTT. Translation: CAIGHLNTEAFF.